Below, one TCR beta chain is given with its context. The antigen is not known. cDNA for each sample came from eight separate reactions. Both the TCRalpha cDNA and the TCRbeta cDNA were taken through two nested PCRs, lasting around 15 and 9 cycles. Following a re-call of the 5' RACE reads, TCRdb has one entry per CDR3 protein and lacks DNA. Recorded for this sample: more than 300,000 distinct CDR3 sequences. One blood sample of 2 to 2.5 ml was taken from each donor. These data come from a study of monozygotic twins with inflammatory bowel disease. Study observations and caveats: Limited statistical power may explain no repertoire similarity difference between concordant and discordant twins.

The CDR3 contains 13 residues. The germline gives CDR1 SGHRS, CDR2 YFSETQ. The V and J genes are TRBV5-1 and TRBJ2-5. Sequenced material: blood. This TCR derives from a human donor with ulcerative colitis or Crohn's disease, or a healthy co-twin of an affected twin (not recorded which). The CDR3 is CASSLEGQETQYF. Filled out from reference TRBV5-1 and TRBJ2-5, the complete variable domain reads KAGVTQTPRYLIKTRGQQVTLSCSPISGHRSVSWYQQTPGQGLQFLFEYFSETQRNKGNFPGRFSGRQFSNSRSEMNVSTLELGDSALYLCASSLEGQETQYFGPGTRLLVL.